This T cell receptor (beta chain) was recorded in a study of blood T cell repertoires in COVID-19. Grouping used clinical history reported by participants in a survey and questionnaire. The recovered donors of Cohort 3 showed two negative PCRs, clearance, or symptom resolution. In the authors' methods: Estimates of nucleated cell counts were drawn from the amplification of reference gene primers. The assay was immunoSEQ multiplex PCR, and TCRdb's table has in-frame clones only and misses some. D and trimming were read from the DNA, whereas the V and J calls and clone size are those reported in that table. There are 300,000 to 350,000 clones in the sample; nearly 90% occur only once, and about 9.4% lies in the top ten. The receptor was isolated from a woman aged 25 to 39 who had recovered from COVID-19. Source material: PBMCs or T cells enriched from blood (not recorded which).

This chain's CDR3 is CAISETRTEWFF. The DNA for the CDR3 is TGTGCCATCAGTGAGACGAGGACTGAATGGTTCTTC. J is TRBJ2-1 and V is TRBV10-3; weak D call: TRBD2 (5 bases). Germline V lookup: CDR1 ENHRY, CDR2 SYGVKD. CDR3 length: 12 residues. The ends were cut back, 2 bases at V and 15 bases at J, with 14 bases in the middle.